This TCR beta chain stems from a study of shared clonotypes between healthy human individuals. Study-level information: The composition of the donors was a couple of women and three men aged 18 to 49. The study, taken as a whole, reports: In this cohort, only blood was sampled, and tissue repertoires likely differ.

An assay was performed, and its level was deep. The assay was immunoSEQ multiplex PCR, and TCRdb's table has in-frame clones only and misses some. The sample lists some 2 million clones; over 85% were seen once. In regard to this clone: Antigen specificity is unknown.

From germline, CDR1 is SEHNR and CDR2 FQNEAQ (reference sequence). This CDR3 is 17 amino acids long. V lost 5 bases and J lost 5; bases outside the gene matches: 8. This TCR came from a young man in good health. Sequencing used naive CD4+ T cells sorted from blood. Indicated subset: CD45RA+ positively selected. The chain uses TRBV7-9 and TRBJ2-2, with 13 bases aligning to TRBD2. The CDR3 sequence: CASSPGLAGVRTGELFF. The CDR3, as DNA: TGTGCCAGCAGCCCCGGACTAGCGGGAGTAAGGACCGGGGAGCTGTTTTTT. Variable domain in full (rest from reference TRBV7-9 and TRBJ2-2): DTGVSQNPRHKITKRGQNVTFRCDPISEHNRLYWYRQTLGQGPEFLTYFQNEAQLEKSRLLSDRFSAERPKGSFSTLEIQRTEQGDSAMYLCASSPGLAGVRTGELFFGEGSRLTVL.